This is a list of T cell receptor beta chains from one sample in a study of cytomegalovirus exposure and HLA in healthy donors. The method was immunoSEQ multiplex PCR; TCRdb's version includes in-frame clones alone and lacks a portion of them. Among 150,000 to 200,000 clones, roughly 85% were seen once, and the ten largest hold about a tenth. The sample consisted of PBMCs. The receptor set was obtained from a man aged 18 to 35 in good health and CMV-seropositive. CDR3s include the opening cysteine and the closing phenylalanine or tryptophan. A D gene is named only where the DNA matches it firmly. Not every row has a clone size; where given, it reads once, few, many or a size class.

CDR3aa	CDR3nt	abundance	j_gene	v_gene	d_gene
CASSPRHSEAFF	TGTGCCAGTAGTCCCCGACACAGTGAAGCTTTCTTT	once	TRBJ1-1	TRBV19	.
CASSFTTSGAYNEQFF	TGCGCCAGCAGTTTCACGACTAGCGGGGCATACAATGAGCAGTTCTTC	once	TRBJ2-1	TRBV10-1	TRBD2
CASSLNGGSEAFF	TGTGCCAGCAGCTTAAATGGTGGCTCTGAAGCTTTCTTT	.	TRBJ1-1	TRBV7-2	.
CASSLGQGDSGNTIYF	TGCGCCAGCAGCTTGGGGCAGGGGGACTCTGGAAACACCATATATTTT	.	TRBJ1-3	TRBV5-1	TRBD1
CASSEGPPGVTGELFF	TGTGCCAGCAGCGAGGGCCCCCCCGGGGTCACCGGGGAGCTGTTTTTT	once	TRBJ2-2	TRBV9	.
CASSVGASGGPQETQYF	TGTGCCAGCAGCGTAGGGGCTAGCGGGGGCCCCCAAGAGACCCAGTACTTC	.	TRBJ2-5	TRBV9	TRBD2
CASSYGTGGIYEQYF	TGTGCCAGCAGTTACGGGACAGGGGGGATCTACGAGCAGTACTTC	.	TRBJ2-7	TRBV6-5	TRBD1
CASSRGAISYEQYF	TGTGCCAGCAGCCGGGGGGCCATCTCCTACGAGCAGTACTTC	.	TRBJ2-7	TRBV7-9	.
CASSGTISTDTQYF	TGCGCCAGCAGTGGGACAATCAGCACAGATACGCAGTATTTT	.	TRBJ2-3	TRBV10-1	.
CASSLGQGDEQYF	TGTGCCAGCAGCTTAGGACAGGGGGACGAGCAGTACTTC	.	TRBJ2-7	TRBV7-2	TRBD1
CASSLQGAGNEAFF	TGTGCCAGCAGCTTACAGGGGGCGGGTAATGAAGCTTTCTTT	.	TRBJ1-1	TRBV5-4	TRBD1
CASSHSEGGRSSYEQYF	TGCGCCAGCAGCCATTCAGAAGGGGGAAGAAGCTCCTACGAGCAGTACTTC	.	TRBJ2-7	TRBV4-3	.
CASSEPGYEQYF	TGTGCCAGCAGCGAGCCAGGCTACGAGCAGTACTTC	.	TRBJ2-7	TRBV9	.
CASSSRGALEQFF	TGTGCCAGCAGCTCGCGGGGGGCCCTTGAGCAGTTCTTC	.	TRBJ2-1	TRBV11-3	TRBD2
CAWGDRGWPDTQYF	TGTGCCTGGGGGGACAGGGGGTGGCCAGATACGCAGTATTTT	.	TRBJ2-3	TRBV30	TRBD1
CASTVTLAGQEAQYF	TGTGCCAGCACCGTTACCCTAGCGGGCCAAGAGGCCCAGTACTTC	.	TRBJ2-5	TRBV7-9	TRBD2
CASSLVQGPGHGYTF	TGCGCCAGCAGCTTGGTACAGGGGCCTGGGCATGGCTACACCTTC	.	TRBJ1-2	TRBV5-1	TRBD1
CASSQWKPTVRSYNEQFF	TGTGCCAGCAGCCAGTGGAAACCGACAGTACGTTCGTACAATGAGCAGTTCTTC	.	TRBJ2-1	TRBV14	.
CASSLAGDTEAFF	TGCGCCAGCAGCTTGGCCGGGGACACTGAAGCTTTCTTT	few	TRBJ1-1	TRBV5-1	.
CASSAGTLNEQYF	TGCGCCAGCAGCGCGGGGACGCTCAACGAGCAGTACTTC	once	TRBJ2-7	TRBV5-1	.
CASSTTGTASYEQYF	TGTGCCAGTAGTACAACCGGGACAGCTTCCTACGAGCAGTACTTC	.	TRBJ2-7	TRBV19	TRBD1
CASSLGQRSYNEQFF	TGTGCCAGCAGCCTGGGACAGCGCTCCTACAATGAGCAGTTCTTC	.	TRBJ2-1	TRBV9	TRBD1
CASGERGGTGELFF	TGTGCCAGCGGAGAGCGGGGGGGCACCGGGGAGCTGTTTTTT	once	TRBJ2-2	TRBV7-7	TRBD2
CASSRDRGSYEQYF	TGTGCCAGTAGTAGGGACAGGGGCTCCTACGAGCAGTACTTC	.	TRBJ2-7	TRBV19	TRBD1
CASSLDGLFQETQYF	TGTGCCAGCAGCTTAGACGGACTATTTCAAGAGACCCAGTACTTC	.	TRBJ2-5	TRBV7-2	.
CASRLPSRNLNTEAFF	TGCGCCAGCCGATTGCCCTCCAGGAATCTGAACACTGAAGCTTTCTTT	.	TRBJ1-1	TRBV5-1	.
CASSTQETQYF	TGTGCCAGCAGTACTCAAGAGACCCAGTACTTC	.	TRBJ2-5	TRBV6-5	.
CASSPTGDNQPQHF	TGTGCCAGCTCACCTACAGGGGACAATCAGCCCCAGCATTTT	.	TRBJ1-5	TRBV18	TRBD1
CASSPPGASYEQYF	TGTGCCAGCAGCCCGCCAGGGGCATCCTACGAGCAGTACTTC	.	TRBJ2-7	TRBV7-8	.
CASSQRHGETQYF	TGCGCCAGCAGCCAGCGGCATGGGGAGACCCAGTACTTC	once	TRBJ2-5	TRBV4-1	.
CASSPGFDYNEQFF	TGTGCCAGCAGTCCAGGGTTTGACTACAATGAGCAGTTCTTC	.	TRBJ2-1	TRBV5-6	.
CASSGQSLNEQYF	TGTGCCAGCAGTGGACAGTCCCTAAACGAGCAGTACTTC	few	TRBJ2-7	TRBV6-1	.
CASSRQGTNNSPLHF	TGTGCCAGCAGTAGACAGGGGACGAATAATTCACCCCTCCACTTT	once	TRBJ1-6	TRBV6-6	TRBD1
CASSSYPRTRSDTEAFF	TGTGCCAGCAGCTCCTACCCCCGTACGAGATCGGACACTGAAGCTTTCTTT	.	TRBJ1-1	TRBV7-2	.
CASSTTGGGYETEAFF	TGTGCCAGCAGCACCACCGGGGGGGGTTATGAAACTGAAGCTTTCTTT	once	TRBJ1-1	TRBV7-3	.
CASSQNRGYGYTF	TGTGCCAGCAGCCAGAATAGGGGTTATGGCTACACCTTC	.	TRBJ1-2	TRBV14	.
CASSLVYRDGRGNTIYF	TGTGCCAGCAGCCTGGTCTACAGGGACGGTAGAGGAAACACCATATATTTT	.	TRBJ1-3	TRBV5-6	.